These 21 T cell receptor beta chains share one sample of origin, sequenced in a study of blood T cell repertoires in COVID-19. Assay used: immunoSEQ multiplex PCR; TCRdb lists only in-frame clones, some missing. Here the sample spans a few hundred thousand clones, roughly 85% being singletons. Input material: peripheral blood. These receptors were collected from a woman aged 30 to 39 with active or convalescent COVID-19.

V usage is TRBV4-2 and J usage is TRBJ1-5, with D unresolved. CDR1 and CDR2 from the germline V gene are LGHNA and YNFKEQ. Trimming cost V 0 bases and J 0 bases, with 9 bases left between them. There are 16 residues in the CDR3. Here the CDR3 reads CASSQEPQISNQPQHF. CDR3 sequence (DNA): TGTGCCAGCAGCCAAGAACCCCAGATTAGCAATCAGCCCCAGCATTTT.

The chain links TRBV5-5 to TRBJ1-6; tentative D call: TRBD1 (5 bases). The CDR3 length is 14 residues. CDR1 SGHKS and CDR2 YYEKEE come from the germline V gene (reference sequence). V was cut by 2 bases and J by 6 bases, with 9 bases left in between. The CDR3 coding sequence is TGTGCCAGCAGCTTTGGGGGGACTAATTCACCCCTCCACTTT. Translation: CASSFGGTNSPLHF.

This clone was found once. J is TRBJ1-1 and V is TRBV5-1; a possible D gene is TRBD1 (6 bases). CDR1 is SGHRS, CDR2 YFSETQ, per germline. The V and J ends lost 0 bases and 5 bases respectively, with 11 bases between them. The CDR3 runs to 14 residues. In DNA form, the CDR3 reads TGCGCCAGCAGCTTGGTAGGGGGAGGGACTGAAGCTTTCTTT. This encodes CASSLVGGGTEAFF.

The V gene is TRBV6-5, the J gene TRBJ1-5, with D possibly being TRBD1 (5 bases). This CDR3 spans 14 amino acids. CDR1 is MNHEY, CDR2 SVGAGI, per germline. Trimming removed 4 bases from V and 5 bases from J, with 12 bases in between. In DNA, the CDR3 is TGTGCCAGCAGTTCCTACCGGGGGGATCAGCCCCAGCATTTT. This sequence encodes CASSSYRGDQPQHF.

The chain carries TRBV28 and TRBJ1-2, with D tentatively TRBD1 (6 bases). Trimming pared 6 bases from V and 3 bases from J, leaving 26 bases between. CDR1 is MDHEN, CDR2 SYDVKM, per germline. The CDR3 sequence is 18 residues long. For the CDR3, the DNA is TGTGCCAGCAGGGACCTTGGGGGCAGGGAGGGTACCCACTATGGCTACACCTTC. This codes for CASRDLGGREGTHYGYTF.

This clone occurred once. The chain couples TRBV10-3 to TRBJ1-3; TRBD1 is a possible D gene (5 bases). This CDR3 contains 15 residues. V was shortened by 8 bases and J by 2 bases, with 16 bases between the two germline ends. CDR1 and CDR2 from the germline V gene are ENHRY and SYGVKD. The CDR3 spells CAISEGRGTGNTIYF. DNA of the CDR3: TGTGCCATCTCGGAAGGTCGGGGGACTGGAAACACCATATATTTT.

The gene calls are TRBV7-9 and TRBJ2-7; D may be TRBD2 (7 bases). This CDR3 has 12 residues. Trimming took off 3 bases at V and 7 bases at J, with 10 bases between the two ends. Germline V lookup: CDR1 SEHNR, CDR2 FQNEAQ (reference sequence). The CDR3 here is CASSFGGLEQYF. The CDR3 nucleotides read TGTGCCAGCAGCTTCGGGGGGCTTGAGCAGTACTTC. Drawing the rest from reference TRBV7-9 and TRBJ2-7, the complete variable domain is DTGVSQNPRHKITKRGQNVTFRCDPISEHNRLYWYRQTLGQGPEFLTYFQNEAQLEKSRLLSDRFSAERPKGSFSTLEIQRTEQGDSAMYLCASSFGGLEQYFGPGTRLTVT.

CDR3 protein: CASSLRGTGELFF. The CDR3 DNA follows: TGTGCCAGCAGCCTGCGGGGGACCGGGGAGCTGTTTTTT. The J gene is TRBJ2-2, the V gene TRBV14; 7 bases are a match to TRBD2. CDR3 length: 13 amino acids. The germline V gene has CDR1 SGHDN and CDR2 FVKESK. V was clipped by 4 bases and J by 5 bases; unmatched bases: 1.

The genes are TRBV7-2 and TRBJ2-7, with 7 positions matching TRBD1. CDR3 length: 15 residues. The germline CDR1 and CDR2 sequences are SGHTA and FQGNSA. The junction had 9 bases not matched to a gene; V was cut back by 5 bases and J by 2 bases. The CDR3 DNA sequence: TGTGCCAGCAGCCCCCCGCCGGGACAGACCTACGAGCAGTACTTC. It is translated as CASSPPPGQTYEQYF.

The V gene is TRBV28, the J gene TRBJ2-1; perhaps TRBD2 as D (6 bases). The CDR3 totals 15 residues. The germline V and J ends were trimmed by 7 bases and 7 bases, with 20 bases remaining between them. The V gene's germline CDR1 is MDHEN and CDR2 SYDVKM. The CDR3 sequence is CASTPFRRDLNEQFF. CDR3 in DNA: TGTGCCAGCACCCCCTTCCGCAGGGACTTAAATGAGCAGTTCTTC.

V gene TRBV19 combines with J gene TRBJ2-1, with 7 bases aligning to TRBD1. V was clipped by 5 bases and J by 2 bases; unmatched bases: 9. Germline assignment: CDR1 LNHDA and CDR2 SQIVND (reference sequence). The CDR3 sequence is 16 residues long. The CDR3 DNA is TGTGCCAGTAGTGAAAGGCCCGACAGGGCCTACAATGAGCAGTTCTTC. It codes for CASSERPDRAYNEQFF.

This clone was seen only a few times. The chain employs TRBV5-1 and TRBJ2-5; 7 bases are shared with TRBD1. Looked up from germline, CDR1 is SGHRS and CDR2 is YFSETQ. This CDR3 spans 16 amino acids. V shed 4 bases and J 2 bases; nucleotides not matched to a gene: 11. The CDR3, as DNA: TGCGCCAGCAGCAACGACGGGACAGTCCCACAAGAGACCCAGTACTTC. Its translation: CASSNDGTVPQETQYF. Looking up the rest from reference TRBV5-1 and TRBJ2-5 gives the full variable domain: KAGVTQTPRYLIKTRGQQVTLSCSPISGHRSVSWYQQTPGQGLQFLFEYFSETQRNKGNFPGRFSGRQFSNSRSEMNVSTLELGDSALYLCASSNDGTVPQETQYFGPGTRLLVL.

The chain employs TRBV30 and TRBJ1-5; D not resolved. This CDR3 is built from 14 residues. Looked up from germline, CDR1 is GTSNPN and CDR2 is SVGIG (reference sequence). V gave up 0 bases and J gave up 6 bases, with 12 bases separating them. CDR3 sequence reads: CAWSVQRESQPQHF. CDR3 coding DNA: TGTGCCTGGAGTGTACAGAGGGAGAGTCAGCCCCAGCATTTT.

The chain has TRBV4-2 and TRBJ1-2; possible D gene TRBD1, 6 bases. The CDR3 runs to 14 residues. CDR1 LGHNA and CDR2 YNFKEQ come from the germline V gene. Trimming stripped 0 bases from V and 4 bases from J, with 9 bases between. CDR3 in amino acids: CASSQDLDSYGYTF. The CDR3 DNA is TGTGCCAGCAGCCAAGATTTGGACAGCTATGGCTACACCTTC.

The count of this clone is one. This chain connects TRBV24-1 to TRBJ2-1, with TRBD1 matching 7 bases. Trimming at V came to 1 base and at J to 7 bases, leaving 3 bases not matched to a gene. This CDR3 contains 14 residues. The germline V gene has CDR1 KGHDR and CDR2 SFDVKD. The CDR3 bases are TGTGCCACCAGTGATTTCGGGACAGAAAATGAGCAGTTCTTC. Its protein product is CATSDFGTENEQFF.

The gene calls are TRBV2 and TRBJ2-1; 11 bases line up with TRBD2. This CDR3 comprises 14 residues. Germline V gene sequence: CDR1 SNHLY, CDR2 FYNNEI. Trimming at V came to 7 bases and at J to 5 bases, leaving 4 bases not matched to a gene. The CDR3 reads CASTLAGGHNEQFF. DNA of the CDR3: TGTGCCAGCACGCTAGCGGGGGGCCACAATGAGCAGTTCTTC.

The rearrangement uses TRBV4-1 and TRBJ2-3, with a possible D match to TRBD1 (7 bases). Germline V gives CDR1 MGHRA, CDR2 YSYEKL. This CDR3 comprises 13 residues. Trimming pared 4 bases from V and 10 bases from J, leaving 15 bases between. CDR3 nucleotide sequence: TGCGCCAGCAGCCTAAGGAGGGGGCCCTCGCAGTATTTT. Translated, it gives CASSLRRGPSQYF.

The chain recombines TRBV27 with TRBJ2-5, with 10 nucleotides matching TRBD2. The CDR3 totals 15 residues. J gave up 0 bases and V 6 bases, and 4 bases lay outside the gene matches. In germline, CDR1 is MNHEY, CDR2 SMNVEV (reference sequence). The CDR3 DNA is TGTGCCAGCAGAAGGCTAGCGGGGGACCAAGAGACCCAGTACTTC. Protein: CASRRLAGDQETQYF.

The chain joins TRBV11-2 to TRBJ1-1; 7 nucleotides align to TRBD1. CDR1 and CDR2 from the germline V gene are SGHAT and FQNNGV. This CDR3 comprises 14 residues. V was clipped by 1 base and J by 5 bases; unmatched bases: 4. The CDR3 spells CASSLVGDSTEAFF. The CDR3 DNA reads TGTGCCAGCAGCTTAGTAGGGGACAGTACTGAAGCTTTCTTT.

This chain connects TRBV6-1 to TRBJ2-1; 8 nucleotides match TRBD1. The junction had 10 bases not matched to a gene; V was cut back by 6 bases and J by 6 bases. The CDR3 is 15 residues long. Germline lookup yields CDR1 MNHNS and CDR2 SASEGT. This CDR3 reads CASSNLGQGPNEQFF. CDR3 nucleotides: TGTGCCAGCAGCAACCTAGGACAGGGCCCCAATGAGCAGTTCTTC.

In this sample, this clone turned up a few times. The chain is built from TRBV27 and TRBJ1-2; 7 bases line up with TRBD1. V shed 4 bases, J shed 8 bases, and the junction held 10 bases outside the gene matches. Germline V CDR1 and CDR2: MNHEY, SMNVEV (reference sequence). The CDR3 totals 14 residues. DNA for the CDR3: TGTGCCAGCAGTTCACATACGGACAGGTCAGGCTACACCTTC. It specifies CASSSHTDRSGYTF.